A selection of T cell receptor beta chains follows, all from one sample in a study of shared clonotypes between healthy human individuals. Method: immunoSEQ multiplex PCR; TCRdb's copy keeps in-frame clones and lacks some. The data show some 2,000,000 clones, 95% seen once. Specimen: naive CD4+ T cells sorted from blood. The source of these receptors is a man between 18 and 35 years old in good health. Each CDR3 is given with its conserved first and last residue. A D gene is named only where the DNA matches it firmly. Only part of the rows carry a size: once, few, many, or a class if the clone is expanded.

clone size | J gene | V gene | D gene | CDR3 DNA | CDR3 protein
- | TRBJ2-5 | TRBV7-2 | - | TGTGCCAGCAGCGCGACAGGAGTCCAAGAGACCCAGTACTTC | CASSATGVQETQYF
- | TRBJ1-6 | TRBV5-1 | TRBD1 | TGCGCCAGCAGCTTCGGACAGGGTGACTATAATTCACCCCTCCACTTT | CASSFGQGDYNSPLHF
- | TRBJ1-2 | TRBV5-1 | - | TGCGCCAGCAGCTTGGAACCCAGCAACTATGGCTACACCTTC | CASSLEPSNYGYTF
- | TRBJ1-6 | TRBV18 | - | TGTGCCAGCTCACCTCCAGGACCCGGGATTAATAATTCACCCCTCCACTTT | CASSPPGPGINNSPLHF
- | TRBJ2-5 | TRBV7-6 | - | TGTGCCAGCAGCTTAGAAGGGGGGGCGATTGGAGAGACCCAGTACTTC | CASSLEGGAIGETQYF
- | TRBJ1-1 | TRBV5-1 | TRBD1 | TGCGCCAGCAGCTTGGGGGACAGGGCGAACACTGAAGCTTTCTTT | CASSLGDRANTEAFF
- | TRBJ2-3 | TRBV11-2 | - | TGTGCCAGCAGCTTGTTTCGGGGGAGTAGCACAGATACGCAGTATTTT | CASSLFRGSSTDTQYF
- | TRBJ2-3 | TRBV28 | - | TGTGCCAGCAGTCGACAGGTTCTAAAGGATACGCAGTATTTT | CASSRQVLKDTQYF
- | TRBJ1-6 | TRBV6-1 | - | TGTGCCAGCAGTAGGAGGGGAGAGAATTCACCCCTCCACTTT | CASSRRGENSPLHF
- | TRBJ1-1 | TRBV6-5 | - | TGTGCCAGCAGTAAGCAGGGGCGTACTGAAGCTTTCTTT | CASSKQGRTEAFF
- | TRBJ2-7 | TRBV10-2 | - | TGCGCCAGCAGTGGTGGAGGAACCTACGAGCAGTACTTC | CASSGGGTYEQYF
- | TRBJ2-7 | TRBV28 | - | TGTGCCAGCAGTCATACCGGTGAGATGGAGCAGTACTTC | CASSHTGEMEQYF
- | TRBJ2-7 | TRBV7-2 | - | TGTGCCAGCAGCTTAGTAATAGGGGACTACGAGCAGTACTTC | CASSLVIGDYEQYF
- | TRBJ2-7 | TRBV21-1 | - | TGTGCCAGCAGCACCAAATCGTACGAGCAGTACTTC | CASSTKSYEQYF
- | TRBJ1-6 | TRBV6-6 | - | TGTGCCAGCAGTTACGGGGTGGGGCCCCTCCACTTT | CASSYGVGPLHF
- | TRBJ2-7 | TRBV5-6 | - | TGTGCCAGCAGCCACGGGGGCAGCTCCTACGAGCAGTACTTC | CASSHGGSSYEQYF
- | TRBJ2-2 | TRBV5-8 | - | TGTGCCAGCAGCTTGGCCTTTGGACAACAGAACACCGGGGAGCTGTTTTTT | CASSLAFGQQNTGELFF
- | TRBJ2-3 | TRBV7-8 | - | TGTGCCAGCAGCTTAGTGGCCGGGCAGGAGGGGGGCGGCACAGATACGCAGTATTTT | CASSLVAGQEGGGTDTQYF
- | TRBJ2-2 | TRBV4-3 | - | TGCGCCAGCAGCCAAGATGATCGAAGCCCCGGGGAGCTGTTTTTT | CASSQDDRSPGELFF
- | TRBJ2-3 | TRBV21-1 | - | TGTGCCAGCAGCCACACCGGGACTAGCGGGAGGACCACAGATACGCAGTATTTT | CASSHTGTSGRTTDTQYF
- | TRBJ2-5 | TRBV6-5 | - | TGTGCCAGCAGCCGGGCCGCGAAGGGGGAGACCCAGTACTTC | CASSRAAKGETQYF
- | TRBJ2-7 | TRBV6-5 | - | TGTGCCAGCAGCCCTCGGACAGACTCCTACGAGCAGTACTTC | CASSPRTDSYEQYF
- | TRBJ2-2 | TRBV27 | TRBD1 | TGTGCCAGCAGACTCACAGGGGGGATCACCGGGGAGCTGTTTTTT | CASRLTGGITGELFF
- | TRBJ1-2 | TRBV6-5 | TRBD1 | TGTGCCAGCAGCCCGTTGGACAGGACCTATGGCTACACCTTC | CASSPLDRTYGYTF
- | TRBJ1-2 | TRBV18 | - | TGTGCCAGCTCACGGCCCGTCGGGGGGTGCTACTGTGGCTACACCTTC | CASSRPVGGCYCGYTF
- | TRBJ1-4 | TRBV19 | - | TGTGCCAGTAGTATTGCCGGGGGTAATGAAAAACTGTTTTTT | CASSIAGGNEKLFF
- | TRBJ1-2 | TRBV2 | TRBD1 | TGTGCCAGCATCAGAGGGACAGGTGGCTATGGCTACACCTTC | CASIRGTGGYGYTF
- | TRBJ2-5 | TRBV7-2 | - | TGTGCCAGCAGCTTAGCTCAGGGGAGGGAGGAGACCCAGTACTTC | CASSLAQGREETQYF
- | TRBJ1-2 | TRBV10-3 | - | TGTGCCATCAGTGGGATCCAGACAACTAACTATGGCTACACCTTC | CAISGIQTTNYGYTF
- | TRBJ2-7 | TRBV28 | - | TGTGCCAGCAGTTTACCCGGGGGCGAGCAGTACTTC | CASSLPGGEQYF
- | TRBJ2-3 | TRBV5-1 | - | TGCGCCAGCAGCTTGGCAGCGGCAGATACGCAGTATTTT | CASSLAAADTQYF
- | TRBJ2-7 | TRBV10-2 | - | TGCGCCAGCAGTGAATATGGGGCCCCCTACGAGCAGTACTTC | CASSEYGAPYEQYF
once | TRBJ1-5 | TRBV28 | TRBD1 | TGTGCCAGCAGTTCGACAGGGAAGGGACAGCCCCAGCATTTT | CASSSTGKGQPQHF
once | TRBJ2-5 | TRBV13 | - | TGTGCCAGCAGAAAACAGGGGCGGGAGGAGACCCAGTACTTC | CASRKQGREETQYF
- | TRBJ1-4 | TRBV18 | TRBD1 | TGTGCCAGCTCGAAAGGGGGCTGGGGTAATGAAAAACTGTTTTTT | CASSKGGWGNEKLFF
- | TRBJ2-7 | TRBV5-4 | - | TGTGCCAGCAGCTTGCGCCTGGGCGAGCAGTACTTC | CASSLRLGEQYF
- | TRBJ2-7 | TRBV5-1 | - | TGCGCCAGCAGCCTTAGCGGCAGCTCCTACGAGCAGTACTTC | CASSLSGSSYEQYF
- | TRBJ2-2 | TRBV7-9 | TRBD2 | TGTGCCAGCAGCTTAACCCCTATAGCGGGGGGGGCAAGGGAGCTGTTTTTT | CASSLTPIAGGARELFF
- | TRBJ1-6 | TRBV7-6 | - | TGTGCCAGCAGCTCCTTGGTAAATTCACCCCTCCACTTT | CASSSLVNSPLHF
- | TRBJ2-6 | TRBV7-9 | - | TGTGCCAGCAGCAGGGACGGACTATCTGGGGCCAACGTCCTGACTTTC | CASSRDGLSGANVLTF
once | TRBJ1-1 | TRBV6-5 | - | TGTGCCAGCAGTAATGGTAACACTGAAGCTTTCTTT | CASSNGNTEAFF
once | TRBJ2-2 | TRBV10-1 | TRBD1 | TGCGCCAGCAGCTTCGGACAGGGGGGGAACACCGGGGAGCTGTTTTTT | CASSFGQGGNTGELFF
- | TRBJ2-1 | TRBV5-4 | TRBD1 | TGTGCCAGCAGCTTGGGACAGGGCTACAATGAGCAGTTCTTC | CASSLGQGYNEQFF
- | TRBJ1-2 | TRBV7-2 | - | TGTGCCAGCAGGCCCGGGACCTCGGACTATGGCTACACCTTC | CASRPGTSDYGYTF
once | TRBJ2-7 | TRBV18 | TRBD1 | TGTGCCAGCTCACCACGAACGACAGGGGACTACGAGCAGTACTTC | CASSPRTTGDYEQYF
- | TRBJ2-7 | TRBV6-6 | TRBD1 | TGTGCCAGCAGTCCGCGGGACAGGGCCACCTACGAGCAGTACTTC | CASSPRDRATYEQYF
- | TRBJ1-2 | TRBV27 | - | TGTGCCAGCAGTTTAGATTCTAACTATGGCTACACCTTC | CASSLDSNYGYTF
- | TRBJ2-3 | TRBV6-6 | - | TGTGCCAGCGTTCTAGGGCAGGTCACAGATACGCAGTATTTT | CASVLGQVTDTQYF
- | TRBJ2-3 | TRBV27 | TRBD2 | TGTGCCAGCAGACGTCTAGCGGGAGGGACAGATACGCAGTATTTT | CASRRLAGGTDTQYF
- | TRBJ1-6 | TRBV7-2 | - | TGTGCCAGCAGCTTGGCAGGATTAAATTCACCCCTCCACTTT | CASSLAGLNSPLHF